Presented here are 15 T cell receptor beta chains from one specimen sequenced in a study of blood T cell repertoires in COVID-19. This table comes from immunoSEQ multiplex PCR, and its TCRdb copy is limited to in-frame clones, with some not included. The table records 200,000 to 250,000 clones, 75% to 85% of them present only once. The sequenced sample was peripheral blood. These receptors were taken from an older woman with acute or convalescent COVID-19.

The gene calls are TRBV18 and TRBJ1-6; D might be TRBD1 (5 bases). Germline V lookup: CDR1 KGHSH, CDR2 LQKENI. V gave up 2 bases and J gave up 7 bases, with 9 bases separating them. CDR3 length: 14 residues. CDR3 in amino acids: CASSPWGENSPLHF. The CDR3 bases are TGTGCCAGCTCACCATGGGGGGAAAATTCACCCCTCCACTTT.

This clone has only one observation. V and J are TRBV5-1 and TRBJ2-7; 9 nucleotides match TRBD1. The CDR3 loop spans 14 amino acids. CDR1 and CDR2 (germline): SGHRS, YFSETQ. With V trimmed by 3 bases and J by 4 bases, 5 bases remained unmatched. In DNA form, the CDR3 reads TGCGCCAGCAGCTACAGGACAGGGGCATACGAGCAGTACTTC. Protein sequence: CASSYRTGAYEQYF.

CDR3 sequence: CASSPQGVGEKLFF. CDR3 coding DNA: TGCGCCAGCAGCCCACAGGGGGTGGGTGAAAAACTGTTTTTT. This rearrangement joins TRBV4-3 to TRBJ1-4; 8 bases fit TRBD1. V dropped 4 bases and J dropped 7; count of bases not matched to a gene: 5. Germline V gene data show CDR1 as LGHNA and CDR2 as YSLEER. The CDR3 is 14 amino acids.

The chain recombines TRBV27 with TRBJ1-1; tentatively, D is TRBD1 (5 bases). V was cut by 4 bases and J by 1 base, with 7 bases left in between. The length of the CDR3 is 13 residues. The V gene's germline CDR1 is MNHEY and CDR2 SMNVEV (reference sequence). This chain's CDR3 is CASSWTSNTEAFF. The CDR3 DNA reads TGTGCCAGCAGTTGGACATCGAACACTGAAGCTTTCTTT.

The J gene is TRBJ1-2, the V gene TRBV12-3 or TRBV12-4; weak D call: TRBD1 (6 bases). Trimming removed 5 bases from V and 8 bases from J, with 15 bases in between. The CDR3 has 13 amino acids. CDR3 bases: TGTGCCAGCAGTCCCAGCGGGGGCGGGGGCTACACCTTC. Encoded protein: CASSPSGGGGYTF.

CDR3 sequence (DNA): TGTGCCACCGGCCCGGAGGGACGCACTGAAGCTTTCTTT. Translating it yields CATGPEGRTEAFF. The gene calls are TRBV15 and TRBJ1-1; possibly TRBD1 for D (5 bases). CDR1 and CDR2 from the germline V gene are LNHNV and YYDKDF (reference sequence). This CDR3 is built from 13 residues. The V end lost 8 bases, the J end lost 4 bases, and 14 bases lay between the germline ends.

The chain combines TRBV3-1 (or the pseudogene TRBV3-2) with TRBJ2-3, with 8 positions matching TRBD2. The CDR3 is made up of 16 amino acids. Per germline, CDR1 LGHDT and CDR2 YNNKEL (reference sequence). J gave up 1 base and V 4 bases, and 7 bases lay outside the gene matches. CDR3 sequence (DNA): TGTGCCAGCAGCCCTTGGACTAGCTCGGGCACAGATACGCAGTATTTT. It translates to CASSPWTSSGTDTQYF.

The chain carries TRBV6-6 and TRBJ2-1; 8 positions agree with TRBD2. The CDR3 is 14 amino acids. The V segment lost 7 bases and the J segment 4 bases; nucleotides outside the gene matches: 6. Germline CDR1 reads MNHNY; CDR2 reads SVGAGI (reference sequence). CDR3 nucleotides: TGTGCCAGCAATACAGCGGGGGTATACAATGAGCAGTTCTTC. This translates into CASNTAGVYNEQFF.

A word on this clone: This may be a read error: a much more frequent sequence differs by one nucleotide. The chain links TRBV4-2 to TRBJ2-3, with 7 bases that match TRBD2. V trimming: 4 bases; J trimming: 2 bases; junction bases outside the gene matches: 3. Germline V CDR1 and CDR2: LGHNA, YNFKEQ. The CDR3 is 14 residues long. The CDR3 here is CASSPSGATDTQYF. CDR3 nucleotide sequence: TGTGCCAGCAGCCCAAGCGGGGCCACAGATACGCAGTATTTT.

CDR3 coding DNA: TGTGCCAGCAGCTTAGGTGCACAGGGCGTCGATGGCTACACCTTC. It is translated as CASSLGAQGVDGYTF. The chain is built from TRBV7-2 and TRBJ1-2; D is possibly TRBD1 (6 bases). Germline V gives CDR1 SGHTA, CDR2 FQGNSA. V lost 1 base and J 6 bases, leaving 15 bases between the germline ends. This CDR3 has 15 residues.

J is TRBJ2-3 and V is TRBV7-8, with D tentatively TRBD1 (6 bases). Germline V lookup: CDR1 SGHVS, CDR2 FQNEAQ. V lost 4 bases and J lost 1, with 15 bases in between. This CDR3 spans 16 amino acids. CDR3 sequence: CASSYIYTGRTDTQYF. The CDR3 nucleotides are TGTGCCAGCAGCTACATCTACACAGGGCGCACAGATACGCAGTATTTT.

This chain joins TRBV28 and TRBJ1-2; TRBD1 matches 8 bases. There are 14 residues in the CDR3. Per the germline V gene, CDR1 is MDHEN and CDR2 is SYDVKM. The ends lost 6 bases at V and 7 bases at J; junction bases unmatched: 10. The CDR3 here is CASSPLTGVSGYTF. Written as DNA, the CDR3 is TGTGCCAGCAGCCCTTTGACAGGGGTGAGTGGCTACACCTTC.

This clone turned up a few times. The genes are TRBV7-9 and TRBJ2-7; D is unclear. The germline V gene has CDR1 SEHNR and CDR2 FQNEAQ (reference sequence). This CDR3 has 12 residues. Trimming pared 5 bases from V and 3 bases from J, leaving 8 bases between. The CDR3 DNA is TGTGCCAGCAGCCGACTGATCTACGAGCAGTACTTC. This encodes CASSRLIYEQYF.

The CDR3 sequence is CASSRGGLVQPQHF. CDR3 DNA sequence: TGTGCCAGCAGCCGAGGGGGTCTGGTTCAGCCCCAGCATTTT. The V gene is TRBV5-6, the J gene TRBJ1-5; D perhaps matches TRBD1 (6 bases). The germline gives CDR1 SGHDT, CDR2 YYEEEE. The CDR3 loop spans 14 amino acids. V lost 4 bases to trimming and J lost 6 bases, with 14 bases between them.

The gene calls are TRBV2 and TRBJ1-5; D might be TRBD1 (5 bases). V was shortened by 7 bases and J by 2 bases, with 18 bases between the two germline ends. Germline V gene sequence: CDR1 SNHLY, CDR2 FYNNEI. CDR3 length equals 16 residues. The CDR3 DNA follows: TGTGCCAGCAAAATAATAGACAGCGATGGCAATCAGCCCCAGCATTTT. It translates to CASKIIDSDGNQPQHF.